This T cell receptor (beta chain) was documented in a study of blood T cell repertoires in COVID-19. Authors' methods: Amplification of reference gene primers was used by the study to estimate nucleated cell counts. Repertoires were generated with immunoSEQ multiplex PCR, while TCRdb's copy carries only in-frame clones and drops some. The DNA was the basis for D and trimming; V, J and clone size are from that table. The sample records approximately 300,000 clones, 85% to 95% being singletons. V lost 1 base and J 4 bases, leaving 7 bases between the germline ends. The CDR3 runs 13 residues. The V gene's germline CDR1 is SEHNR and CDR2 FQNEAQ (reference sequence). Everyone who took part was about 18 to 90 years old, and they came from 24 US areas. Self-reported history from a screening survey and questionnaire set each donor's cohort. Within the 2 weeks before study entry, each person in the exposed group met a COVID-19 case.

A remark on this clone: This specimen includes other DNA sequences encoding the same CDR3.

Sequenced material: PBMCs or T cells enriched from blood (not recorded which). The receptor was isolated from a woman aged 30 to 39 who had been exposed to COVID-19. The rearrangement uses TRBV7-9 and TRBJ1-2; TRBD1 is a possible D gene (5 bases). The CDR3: CASSLGQGYGYTF. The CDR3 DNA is TGTGCCAGCAGCTTAGGCCAGGGCTATGGCTACACCTTC.